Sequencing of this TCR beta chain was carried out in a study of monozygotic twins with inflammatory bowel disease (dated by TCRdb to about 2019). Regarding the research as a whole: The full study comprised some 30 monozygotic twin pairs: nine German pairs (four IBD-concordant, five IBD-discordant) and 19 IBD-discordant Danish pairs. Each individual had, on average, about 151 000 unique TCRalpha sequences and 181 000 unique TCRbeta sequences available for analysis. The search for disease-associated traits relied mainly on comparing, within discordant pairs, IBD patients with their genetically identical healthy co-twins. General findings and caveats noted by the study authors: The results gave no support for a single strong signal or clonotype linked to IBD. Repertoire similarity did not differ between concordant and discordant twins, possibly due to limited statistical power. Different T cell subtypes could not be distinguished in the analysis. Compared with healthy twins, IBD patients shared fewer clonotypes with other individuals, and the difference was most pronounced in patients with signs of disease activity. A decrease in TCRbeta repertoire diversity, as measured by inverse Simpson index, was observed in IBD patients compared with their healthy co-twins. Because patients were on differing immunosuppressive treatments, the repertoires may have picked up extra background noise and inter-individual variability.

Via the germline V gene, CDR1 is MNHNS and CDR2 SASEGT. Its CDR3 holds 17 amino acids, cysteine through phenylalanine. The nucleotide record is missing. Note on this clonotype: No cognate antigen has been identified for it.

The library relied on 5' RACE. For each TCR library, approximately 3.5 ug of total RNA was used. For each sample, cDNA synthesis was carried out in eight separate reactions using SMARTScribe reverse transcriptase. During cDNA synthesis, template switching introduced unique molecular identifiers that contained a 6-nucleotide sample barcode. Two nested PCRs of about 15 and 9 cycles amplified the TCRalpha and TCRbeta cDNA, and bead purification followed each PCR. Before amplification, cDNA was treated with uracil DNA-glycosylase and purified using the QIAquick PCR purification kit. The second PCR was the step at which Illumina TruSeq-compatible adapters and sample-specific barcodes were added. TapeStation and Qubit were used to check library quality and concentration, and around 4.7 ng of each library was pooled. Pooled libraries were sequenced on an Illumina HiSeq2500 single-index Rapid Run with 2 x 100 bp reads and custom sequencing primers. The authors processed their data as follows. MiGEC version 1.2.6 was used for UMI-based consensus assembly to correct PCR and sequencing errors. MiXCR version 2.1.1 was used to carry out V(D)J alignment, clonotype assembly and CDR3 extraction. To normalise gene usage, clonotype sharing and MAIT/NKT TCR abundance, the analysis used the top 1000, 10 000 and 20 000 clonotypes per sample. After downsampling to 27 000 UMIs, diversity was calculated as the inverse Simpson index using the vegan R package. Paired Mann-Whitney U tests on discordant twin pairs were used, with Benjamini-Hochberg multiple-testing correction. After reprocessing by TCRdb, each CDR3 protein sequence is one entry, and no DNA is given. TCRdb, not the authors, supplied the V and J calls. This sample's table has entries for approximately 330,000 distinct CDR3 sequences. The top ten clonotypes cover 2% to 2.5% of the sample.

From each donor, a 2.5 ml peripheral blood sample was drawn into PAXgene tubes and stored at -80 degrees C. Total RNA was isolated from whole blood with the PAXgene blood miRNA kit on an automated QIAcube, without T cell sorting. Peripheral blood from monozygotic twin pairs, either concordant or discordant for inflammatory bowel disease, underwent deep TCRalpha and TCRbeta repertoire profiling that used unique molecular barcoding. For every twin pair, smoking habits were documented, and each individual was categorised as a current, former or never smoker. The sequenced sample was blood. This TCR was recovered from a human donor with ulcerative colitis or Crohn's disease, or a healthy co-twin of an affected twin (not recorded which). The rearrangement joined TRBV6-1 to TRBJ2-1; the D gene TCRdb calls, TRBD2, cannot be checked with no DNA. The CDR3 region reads CATGTSGSFRTYNEQFF.